Each of the 32 T cell receptor beta chains below was sequenced from the same sample in a study of shared clonotypes between healthy human individuals (dated by TCRdb to the early 2020s). Libraries came from the immunoSEQ multiplex PCR assay. The clones in this table, taken by TCRdb from immuneACCESS, are in-frame only. Not every clone is retained; where verified, under half of the shortfall comes from an unresolved V gene, and the cause of the rest is unknown. The sample table contains some 660,000 clones; only one count was recorded for approximately 73% of them. 1.5% to 2% of the sample belongs to the ten largest clones. Sequencing was done on a sample of memory CD4+ T cells sorted from blood. Read against the paper, the sample's cell subset or site label means: CD45RA-negative fraction. Receptor source: a woman aged 30 to 39 in good health.

The rearrangement uses TRBV4-1 and TRBJ2-3, with D hard to call. V was trimmed by 5 bases and J by 0 bases, leaving 18 bases between them. In germline, CDR1 is MGHRA, CDR2 YSYEKL. CDR3 length: 17 residues. The CDR3 is CASSFPERMESTDTQYF. The DNA of the CDR3 is TGCGCCAGCAGCTTCCCTGAGAGGATGGAGAGCACAGATACGCAGTATTTT.

This clone was detected only once. This same CDR3 is encoded by further DNA sequences in the sample. The rearrangement joins TRBV9 to TRBJ2-1; no firm D call. This CDR3 has 13 residues. V gave up 0 bases and J gave up 5 bases, with 6 bases separating them. Germline V gene sequence: CDR1 SGDLS, CDR2 YYNGEE. DNA of the CDR3: TGTGCCAGCAGCGTAGGGTTGGACAATGAGCAGTTCTTC. It translates to CASSVGLDNEQFF.

The chain has TRBV7-8 and TRBJ2-7, with 7 bases fitting TRBD2. The germline V gene encodes CDR1 SGHVS and CDR2 FQNEAQ. V shed 2 bases, J shed 3 bases, and the junction held 19 bases outside the gene matches. This CDR3 is 19 amino acids long. DNA of the CDR3: TGTGCCAGCAGCTTACGGCCTAGCGGAGGAGCACCTATAAACTACGAGCAGTACTTC. It translates to CASSLRPSGGAPINYEQYF. Full variable domain (missing parts from reference TRBV7-8 and TRBJ2-7): GAGVSQSPRYKVAKRGQDVALRCDPISGHVSLFWYQQALGQGPEFLTYFQNEAQLDKSGLPSDRFFAERPEGSVSTLKIQRTQQEDSAVYLCASSLRPSGGAPINYEQYFGPGTRLTVT.

The rearrangement joins TRBV5-1 to TRBJ2-2; D remains ambiguous. The V end lost 5 bases, the J end lost 7 bases, and 9 bases lay between the germline ends. The CDR3 is made up of 12 amino acids. The germline V gene encodes CDR1 SGHRS and CDR2 YFSETQ. CDR3 amino acids: CASREIDGELFF. The CDR3 DNA is TGCGCCAGCAGGGAAATTGACGGGGAGCTGTTTTTT.

The rearrangement uses TRBV30 and TRBJ1-5, with D possibly being TRBD1 (5 bases). V lost 2 bases and J lost 3, with 8 bases in between. The CDR3 is 13 amino acids. Germline lookup yields CDR1 GTSNPN and CDR2 SVGIG (reference sequence). This CDR3 is CAWSRQNNQPQHF. CDR3 DNA: TGTGCCTGGAGTAGACAGAACAATCAGCCCCAGCATTTT.

This chain uses TRBV6-5 with TRBJ2-7; D is undetermined. The ends were cut back, 2 bases at V and 3 bases at J, with 14 bases in the middle. The CDR3 sequence is 15 residues long. The germline CDR1 and CDR2 sequences are MNHEY and SVGAGI. CDR3 sequence: CASSYRAYGDYEQYF. The CDR3 DNA reads TGTGCCAGCAGTTACAGGGCTTACGGTGACTACGAGCAGTACTTC.

The CDR3 DNA follows: TGTGCCAGCACTTCGACAGGAGCCTCTGGAAACACCATATATTTT. It translates to CASTSTGASGNTIYF. The chain uses TRBV6-5 and TRBJ1-3; possibly TRBD1 for D (6 bases). Germline V lookup: CDR1 MNHEY, CDR2 SVGAGI. V was shortened by 7 bases and J by 0 bases, with 13 bases between the two germline ends. The CDR3 runs to 15 residues.

The chain recombines TRBV6-4 with TRBJ2-3, with 7 nucleotides matching TRBD1. The germline V gene has CDR1 MRHNA and CDR2 SNTAGT. The CDR3 is made up of 14 amino acids. V gave up 3 bases and J gave up 4 bases; unmatched junction bases: 4. The CDR3 sequence: CASSESGGADTQYF. The CDR3 coding sequence is TGTGCCAGCAGTGAATCAGGGGGTGCAGATACGCAGTATTTT.

The rearrangement uses TRBV4-2 and TRBJ2-5, with 7 nucleotides matching TRBD2. Germline-derived CDR1 and CDR2 are LGHNA and YNFKEQ. This CDR3 comprises 15 residues. The trim removed 4 bases at V and 3 bases at J, leaving 8 bases unmatched. CDR3 loop: CASSPNAGEKETQYF. The CDR3, as DNA: TGTGCCAGCAGCCCAAATGCGGGAGAAAAAGAGACCCAGTACTTC.

This clone was counted a few times. The same CDR3 arises from other DNA sequences in this sample as well. V is TRBV4-1 and J is TRBJ1-3; D unclear. The length of the CDR3 is 15 residues. Germline V gene sequence: CDR1 MGHRA, CDR2 YSYEKL. Trimming left V 3 bases short and J 0 bases short, with 9 bases between. The CDR3 bases are TGCGCCAGCAGCCAGGTGCTGAGCTCTGGAAACACCATATATTTT. It translates to CASSQVLSSGNTIYF.

The CDR3 bases are TGTGCCAGCAGGAGGACAGGGGTCACTGAAGCTTTCTTT. Residues: CASRRTGVTEAFF. The V gene is TRBV28, the J gene TRBJ1-1; TRBD1 aligns across 9 bases. V gave up 6 bases and J gave up 4 bases; unmatched junction bases: 3. CDR1 and CDR2 from the germline V gene are MDHEN and SYDVKM. The length of the CDR3 is 13 residues. Combining the CDR3 with reference TRBV28 and TRBJ1-1 gives the whole variable domain DVKVTQSSRYLVKRTGEKVFLECVQDMDHENMFWYRQDPGLGLRLIYFSYDVKMKEKGDIPEGYSVSREKKERFSLILESASTNQTSMYLCASRRTGVTEAFFGQGTRLTVV.

This clone was observed a single time. V is TRBV4-2 and J is TRBJ2-4, with a weak D call TRBD2 (5 bases). CDR1 and CDR2 (germline): LGHNA, YNFKEQ. The CDR3 sequence is 16 residues long. The V end was cut by 0 bases, the J end by 2 bases, with 11 bases between. CDR3 DNA: TGTGCCAGCAGCCAAGATCAGGCCGGGACCAAAAACATTCAGTACTTC. Amino acids: CASSQDQAGTKNIQYF.

On this clone itself: Distinct nucleotide sequences in the sample also encode this CDR3. The chain combines TRBV7-2 with TRBJ1-5; possibly TRBD1 for D (5 bases). Trimming shortened V by 1 base and J by 6 bases, and 7 bases separated the two germline ends. The CDR3 consists of 13 residues. Germline V gene data show CDR1 as SGHTA and CDR2 as FQGNSA. Written as DNA, the CDR3 is TGTGCCAGCAGCTTAGAGAGGGGTCAGCCCCAGCATTTT. This sequence encodes CASSLERGQPQHF. The full variable domain, rest sourced from reference TRBV7-2 and TRBJ1-5, is GAGVSQSPSNKVTEKGKDVELRCDPISGHTALYWYRQSLGQGLEFLIYFQGNSAPDKSGLPSDRFSAERTGGSVSTLTIQRTQQEDSAVYLCASSLERGQPQHFGDGTRLSIL.

This clone was found many times. This sample includes further DNA sequences coding for the same CDR3. The V call is TRBV7-2, the J call TRBJ2-7; D is undetermined. Trimming removed 5 bases at V and 2 bases at J, with 10 bases between. The CDR3 is 13 amino acids. Germline V gives CDR1 SGHTA, CDR2 FQGNSA. In nucleotides, the CDR3 is TGTGCCAGCAGCCCATACTTAACCTACGAGCAGTACTTC. Protein: CASSPYLTYEQYF.

V is TRBV28 and J is TRBJ2-7; 7 nucleotides line up with TRBD2. This CDR3 is 16 amino acids long. The V segment lost 3 bases and the J segment 3 bases; nucleotides outside the gene matches: 11. Germline loops: CDR1 MDHEN, CDR2 SYDVKM. The CDR3 nucleotides are TGTGCCAGCAGTTTCGAGTTGGGGACTAAAGACTACGAGCAGTACTTC. It translates to CASSFELGTKDYEQYF. Using reference TRBV28 and TRBJ2-7 for the parts outside the CDR3, the full variable domain is DVKVTQSSRYLVKRTGEKVFLECVQDMDHENMFWYRQDPGLGLRLIYFSYDVKMKEKGDIPEGYSVSREKKERFSLILESASTNQTSMYLCASSFELGTKDYEQYFGPGTRLTVT.

The gene calls are TRBV6-9 and TRBJ2-2, with no clear D. CDR3 length equals 12 residues. Germline-derived CDR1 and CDR2 are MNHGY and SVAAGI. CDR3 sequence (DNA): TGTGCTCAGCCCTGGGTCACCGGGGAGCTGTTTTTT. The encoded protein is CAQPWVTGELFF.

This sequence joins TRBV5-1 and TRBJ1-1; D is unclear. Germline CDR1 is SGHRS and CDR2 is YFSETQ. The ends were cut back, 0 bases at V and 6 bases at J, with 3 bases in the middle. The CDR3 extends over 11 amino acids. The CDR3 coding sequence is TGCGCCAGCAGCTTGGAAGCTGAAGCTTTCTTT. This translates into CASSLEAEAFF.

V usage is TRBV6-1 and J usage is TRBJ1-5; 7 bases are shared with TRBD1. The CDR3 is 14 amino acids. Germline CDR1 and CDR2: MNHNS and SASEGT. The ends lost 8 bases at V and 1 base at J; junction bases unmatched: 5. The DNA for the CDR3 is TGTGCCAGCCAGACAGGGCTGAGCAATCAGCCCCAGCATTTT. Translating gives CASQTGLSNQPQHF.

This chain links TRBV9 with TRBJ1-2, with TRBD1 matching over 7 bases. The CDR3 is 14 residues long. CDR1 SGDLS and CDR2 YYNGEE come from the germline V gene. J gave up 7 bases and V 3 bases, and 9 bases lay outside the gene matches. Here the CDR3 reads CASSATGEPRGYTF. CDR3 nucleotide sequence: TGTGCCAGCAGCGCTACAGGGGAACCCCGTGGCTACACCTTC.

The V and J genes are TRBV28 and TRBJ1-2, with a possible D match to TRBD1 (5 bases). CDR1 is MDHEN and CDR2 is SYDVKM in the germline V gene. The CDR3 spans 13 residues. The V end lost 2 bases, the J end lost 4 bases, and 8 bases lay between the germline ends. The CDR3 spells CASSLGALYGYTF. CDR3 DNA: TGTGCCAGCAGTTTAGGGGCCCTCTATGGCTACACCTTC.

The chain is built from TRBV5-4 and TRBJ2-7; TRBD2 agrees at 10 bases. The CDR3 consists of 17 residues. Per the germline V gene, CDR1 is SGHNT and CDR2 is YYREEE (reference sequence). V dropped 0 bases and J dropped 5; count of bases not matched to a gene: 11. The DNA of the CDR3 is TGTGCCAGCAGCTTGGCAATGCTAGCGGGAGTCTACGACGAGCAGTACTTC. It yields the protein CASSLAMLAGVYDEQYF. Together with reference TRBV5-4 and TRBJ2-7, the CDR3 gives the full variable domain: ETGVTQSPTHLIKTRGQQVTLRCSSQSGHNTVSWYQQALGQGPQFIFQYYREEENGRGNFPPRFSGLQFPNYSSELNVNALELDDSALYLCASSLAMLAGVYDEQYFGPGTRLTVT.

This clone was seen a single time. This chain joins TRBV4-1 and TRBJ2-1; 7 bases are a match to TRBD1. CDR1 is MGHRA and CDR2 is YSYEKL in the germline V gene. J gave up 16 bases and V 3 bases, and 9 bases lay outside the gene matches. The CDR3 runs 12 residues. DNA of the CDR3: TGCGCCAGCAGCCACCCAGGGGACAGAGAATTCTTC. It yields the protein CASSHPGDREFF.

V usage is TRBV15 and J usage is TRBJ2-3, with D unclear. Between the trimmed V and J ends, which lost 3 bases and 0 bases, there was a span of 13 bases. CDR1 is LNHNV, CDR2 YYDKDF, per germline (reference sequence). The CDR3 runs to 16 residues. CDR3 DNA: TGTGCCACCAGCAGGGCCTACATTGGTAGCACAGATACGCAGTATTTT. This encodes CATSRAYIGSTDTQYF.

The chain combines TRBV19 with TRBJ1-2; the match to TRBD1 covers 7 bases. V lost 6 bases to trimming and J lost 4 bases; unmatched junction nucleotides: 5. Per germline, CDR1 LNHDA and CDR2 SQIVND (reference sequence). The length of the CDR3 is 13 residues. The CDR3, as DNA: TGTGCCAGTAGCCAAGACAGGGCCTATGGCTACACCTTC. It is translated as CASSQDRAYGYTF.

The gene calls are TRBV29-1 and TRBJ2-7, with 7 bases lining up with TRBD1. Trimming at V came to 7 bases and at J to 4 bases, leaving 10 bases not matched to a gene. This CDR3 comprises 13 residues. Germline values: CDR1 SQVTM, CDR2 ANQGSEA. CDR3 protein: CSATGEGFYEQYF. CDR3 sequence (DNA): TGCAGCGCCACAGGGGAAGGGTTTTACGAGCAGTACTTC.

This clone was seen a single time. The V call is TRBV28, the J call TRBJ1-4; a possible D gene is TRBD1 (5 bases). Trimming left V 5 bases short and J 3 bases short, with 10 bases between. Looked up from germline, CDR1 is MDHEN and CDR2 is SYDVKM. The CDR3 consists of 14 residues. The CDR3 region is CASSLGASNEKLFF. Here the CDR3 DNA reads TGTGCCAGCAGTCTAGGGGCATCTAATGAAAAACTGTTTTTT.

V usage is TRBV21-1 and J usage is TRBJ2-3; the D call TRBD2 from the table was never checked on the DNA. TRBV21-1 is annotated as a pseudogene. This CDR3 region has 11 residues. The CDR3 sequence is CASIPGIAQYF. The CDR3 coding sequence is TGTGCCAGCATCCCCGGGATTGCGCAGTATTTT.

CDR3 sequence: CASSSPRGGETQYF. Written as DNA, the CDR3 is TGCGCCAGCAGCTCCCCGCGGGGCGGGGAGACCCAGTACTTC. V gene TRBV5-1 combines with J gene TRBJ2-5; D is possibly TRBD2 (6 bases). The CDR3 is 14 residues long. Trimming removed 3 bases from V and 5 bases from J, with 14 bases in between. Per the germline V gene, CDR1 is SGHRS and CDR2 is YFSETQ.

The V and J genes are TRBV19 and TRBJ2-5; 8 bases are a match to TRBD2. The junction had 13 bases not matched to a gene; V was cut back by 5 bases and J by 5 bases. From germline, CDR1 is LNHDA and CDR2 SQIVND (reference sequence). The CDR3 has 16 amino acids. The CDR3 loop is CASSYSGTNPGETQYF. CDR3 in DNA: TGTGCCAGTAGTTATAGCGGGACCAACCCGGGGGAGACCCAGTACTTC.

The chain employs TRBV19 and TRBJ1-1, with a tentative D call TRBD1 (5 bases). Trimming took off 6 bases at V and 5 bases at J, with 16 bases between the two ends. The CDR3 length is 14 residues. Germline V gene sequence: CDR1 LNHDA, CDR2 SQIVND (reference sequence). CDR3: CASSHRGLGTEAFF. As DNA, the CDR3 is TGTGCCAGTAGCCATAGGGGTCTCGGGACTGAAGCTTTCTTT.

The chain employs TRBV2 and TRBJ2-5, with D maybe TRBD2 (5 bases). V lost 8 bases and J lost 3, with 13 bases in between. The CDR3 consists of 13 residues. The germline gives CDR1 SNHLY, CDR2 FYNNEI. The CDR3 spells CASGSRMEETQYF. The CDR3 DNA is TGTGCCAGCGGGAGTAGGATGGAAGAGACCCAGTACTTC.

The chain is built from TRBV7-9 and TRBJ1-1; 7 bases are shared with TRBD1. The CDR3 contains 15 residues. Per germline, CDR1 SEHNR and CDR2 FQNEAQ (reference sequence). The V gene end was trimmed by 6 bases and the J gene end by 1 base; junction bases not matched to a gene: 8. CDR3 bases: TGTGCCAGCAGAAGACAGGGTGACGAGAACACTGAAGCTTTCTTT. This sequence encodes CASRRQGDENTEAFF.